The 26 T cell receptor beta chains below come from one sample, sequenced in a study of blood T cells in healthy people across ages. A second 7 to 11 cycle PCR used barcoded and J-beta primers. TCRdb fed the 5' RACE reads into MiXCR, producing one record per CDR3 protein. The table records around 1,600,000 distinct CDR3 sequences, 35% to 45% of them present only once. Sequencing input: blood. The receptors derive from a young woman in good health.

The chain links TRBV9 to TRBJ2-7; 7 nucleotides match TRBD2. The V and J ends lost 2 bases and 2 bases, in that order; junction bases with no gene match: 4. Germline values: CDR1 SGDLS, CDR2 YYNGEE. This CDR3 spans 14 amino acids. The DNA for the CDR3 is TGTGCCAGCAGCGTGACTAGCACGCCCTACGAGCAGTACTTC. This codes for CASSVTSTPYEQYF.

This clonotype was counted a few times. The chain combines TRBV20-1 with TRBJ2-1, with TRBD2 matching 9 bases. The ends lost 5 bases at V and 4 bases at J; junction bases unmatched: 6. Germline lookup yields CDR1 DFQATT and CDR2 SNEGSKA (reference sequence). This CDR3 contains 14 residues. The CDR3 nucleotides are TGCAGTGCTGGCGGGGGGGCCGCGTACAATGAGCAGTTCTTC. As protein: CSAGGGAAYNEQFF.

V gene TRBV20-1 combines with J gene TRBJ2-7, with 8 bases that match TRBD1. The tail of the sequence fits TRBJ2-5 better, so the J call may be wrong. The CDR3 is made up of 17 amino acids. Germline assignment: CDR1 DFQATT and CDR2 SNEGSKA (reference sequence). The CDR3 is CSAREGQGRNGLETQYF. CDR3 bases: TGCAGTGCTAGAGAAGGACAGGGACGGAATGGTTTGGAGACCCAGTACTTC.

Many counts were recorded for this clonotype. The chain is built from TRBV12-3 or TRBV12-4 and TRBJ2-1; 12 bases fit TRBD2. There are 15 residues in the CDR3. The V and J ends lost 7 bases and 7 bases, in that order; junction bases with no gene match: 8. The CDR3 DNA is TGTGCCAGCAAATCACTAGCGGGAGGTTTTAATGAGCAGTTCTTC. It yields the protein CASKSLAGGFNEQFF.

The V gene is TRBV25-1, the J gene TRBJ1-2, with a possible D match to TRBD1 (5 bases). Per germline, CDR1 MGHDK and CDR2 SYGVNS. The CDR3 is 13 residues long. V was cut by 6 bases and J by 6 bases, with 14 bases left in between. CDR3: CASSGGIFNGYTF. The CDR3 region has the DNA TGTGCCAGCAGCGGGGGTATATTCAATGGCTACACCTTC.

This clonotype was seen a handful of times. This chain uses TRBV11-2 with TRBJ1-2, with TRBD1 as a possible D gene (5 bases). The CDR3 contains 15 residues. V was clipped by 1 base and J by 0 bases, with 9 bases between them. Germline CDR1 SGHAT, CDR2 FQNNGV. The CDR3 is CASSLGDGANYGYTF. Here the CDR3 DNA reads TGTGCCAGCAGCTTAGGGGACGGTGCTAACTATGGCTACACCTTC.

The chain is built from TRBV12-3 or TRBV12-4 and TRBJ1-1; D gene ambiguous. There are 12 residues in the CDR3. With 6 bases removed from V and 6 bases from J, the gap between germline ends came to 11 bases. CDR3 in DNA: TGTGCCAGCAGCCTTATAATCGCTGAAGCTTTCTTT. Protein sequence: CASSLIIAEAFF.

This clonotype was seen only once. The genes are TRBV10-3 and TRBJ2-1; TRBD2 matches at 8 bases. Looked up from germline, CDR1 is ENHRY and CDR2 is SYGVKD. V lost 8 bases, J lost 0 bases, and 12 bases stayed unmatched. The CDR3 extends over 17 amino acids. The CDR3 DNA sequence: TGTGCCATCCGGGGGGGGCTCGGAACAACCTCCTACAATGAGCAGTTCTTC. Its protein product is CAIRGGLGTTSYNEQFF.

This clonotype was picked up a small number of times. The V and J genes are TRBV3-1 and TRBJ2-5, with TRBD1 as a possible D gene (7 bases). Looked up from germline, CDR1 is LGHDT and CDR2 is YNNKEL (reference sequence). The CDR3 sequence is 15 residues long. Between the trimmed V and J ends, which lost 6 bases and 5 bases, there was a span of 19 bases. The CDR3 DNA follows: TGTGCCAGCAGTGACCCGCAGGGGGGTGTTGAGACCCAGTACTTC. Translating it yields CASSDPQGGVETQYF.

The rearrangement links TRBV2 to TRBJ1-6, with TRBD1 matching 7 bases. CDR1 and CDR2 (germline): SNHLY, FYNNEI. V was clipped by 6 bases and J by 6 bases; unmatched bases: 8. CDR3 length: 15 residues. The CDR3 DNA reads as TGTGCCAGCAGAGGGAGGGGGCAGGGTAATTCACCCCTCCACTTT. It specifies CASRGRGQGNSPLHF. Based on the CDR3 plus reference TRBV2 and TRBJ1-6, the full variable domain is EPEVTQTPSHQVTQMGQEVILRCVPISNHLYFYWYRQILGQKVEFLVSFYNNEISEKSEIFDDQFSVERPDGSNFTLKIRSTKLEDSAMYFCASRGRGQGNSPLHFGNGTRLTVT.

This clonotype was seen more than once but under ten times. V and J are TRBV29-1 and TRBJ1-4; D gene ambiguous. CDR1 and CDR2 (germline): SQVTM, ANQGSEA. The CDR3 is made up of 13 amino acids. Trimming took off 4 bases at V and 5 bases at J, with 11 bases between the two ends. Here the CDR3 reads CSVARNSNEKLFF. CDR3 DNA: TGCAGCGTTGCCCGGAACAGCAATGAAAAACTGTTTTTT.

This clonotype was picked up a small number of times. The rearrangement uses TRBV14 and TRBJ1-1; 9 bases line up with TRBD1. This CDR3 is built from 16 residues. V shed 4 bases, J shed 2 bases, and the junction held 8 bases outside the gene matches. Germline CDR1 SGHDN, CDR2 FVKESK. The CDR3 coding sequence is TGTGCCAGCAGCCCTCTCGGGACAGGGTATAACACTGAAGCTTTCTTT. Protein product: CASSPLGTGYNTEAFF.

The chain uses TRBV4-1 and TRBJ1-5; 9 bases fit TRBD1. The CDR3 is 17 amino acids. The V gene's germline CDR1 is MGHRA and CDR2 YSYEKL. J gave up 2 bases and V 1 base, and 6 bases lay outside the gene matches. CDR3 protein: CASSQATGGAGNQPQHF. CDR3 coding DNA: TGCGCCAGCAGCCAAGCTACAGGGGGCGCAGGCAATCAGCCCCAGCATTTT.

The genes are TRBV20-1 and TRBJ2-7; unclear D gene. CDR3 length equals 13 residues. Germline assignment: CDR1 DFQATT and CDR2 SNEGSKA (reference sequence). V was cut by 1 base and J by 0 bases, with 7 bases left in between. The DNA for the CDR3 is TGCAGTGCTAGAGTAGTCGGCTCCTACGAGCAGTACTTC. This codes for CSARVVGSYEQYF.

This chain uses TRBV11-2 with TRBJ2-3; the match to TRBD1 covers 10 bases. This CDR3 comprises 17 residues. Per the germline V gene, CDR1 is SGHAT and CDR2 is FQNNGV. The junction had 12 bases not matched to a gene; V was cut back by 4 bases and J by 5 bases. The CDR3, as DNA: TGTGCCAGCAGCTACTTAGGACAGGGGGTGAGAGGAGATACGCAGTATTTT. Its translation is CASSYLGQGVRGDTQYF.

This clonotype was seen only once. The CDR3 region is CSAAGTMIYEQYF. The CDR3, as DNA: TGCAGTGCTGCCGGGACTATGATCTACGAGCAGTACTTC. The chain couples TRBV20-1 to TRBJ2-7; 7 nucleotides line up with TRBD2. The V gene end was trimmed by 5 bases and the J gene end by 3 bases; junction bases not matched to a gene: 7. Germline V gene sequence: CDR1 DFQATT, CDR2 SNEGSKA (reference sequence). The length of the CDR3 is 13 residues.

The V call is TRBV5-1, the J call TRBJ2-5; TRBD2 aligns across 7 bases. The CDR3 covers 15 residues. Germline-derived CDR1 and CDR2 are SGHRS and YFSETQ. V lost 5 bases to trimming and J lost 3 bases; unmatched junction nucleotides: 10. The CDR3 spells CASRDRGVLEETQYF. The CDR3 bases are TGCGCCAGCAGGGACCGGGGGGTCCTAGAAGAGACCCAGTACTTC.

This clonotype occurred a few times. The chain combines TRBV6-1 with TRBJ1-2; the match to TRBD1 covers 9 bases. The CDR3 is made up of 14 amino acids. Germline assignment: CDR1 MNHNS and CDR2 SASEGT. V shed 7 bases, J shed 4 bases, and the junction held 7 bases outside the gene matches. CDR3 coding DNA: TGTGCCAGCAACCCGACAGGGGGGGCCTATGGCTACACCTTC. Amino acids: CASNPTGGAYGYTF.

In DNA, the CDR3 is TGTGCCAGCAGCGACTCCGGGCGGATGCAAAACATTCAGTACTTC. Its translation is CASSDSGRMQNIQYF. The chain uses TRBV12-3 or TRBV12-4 and TRBJ2-7; D is unclear. The end of the DNA is better explained by TRBJ2-4, so the J call may be wrong. The CDR3 runs to 15 residues.

This clonotype was counted only a few times. This sequence joins TRBV5-6 and TRBJ2-4, with a possible D match to TRBD1 (6 bases). The length of the CDR3 is 20 residues. Trimming cost V 1 base and J 1 base, with 24 bases left between them. Germline lookup yields CDR1 SGHDT and CDR2 YYEEEE. CDR3: CASSLLTGWEYRSAKNIQYF. The CDR3 DNA reads TGTGCCAGCAGCTTGCTCACAGGGTGGGAATATCGGAGTGCCAAAAACATTCAGTACTTC. Combining the CDR3 with reference TRBV5-6 and TRBJ2-4 gives the whole variable domain DAGVTQSPTHLIKTRGQQVTLRCSPKSGHDTVSWYQQALGQGPQFIFQYYEEEERQRGNFPDRFSGHQFPNYSSELNVNALLLGDSALYLCASSLLTGWEYRSAKNIQYFGAGTRLSVL.

The V call is TRBV20-1, the J call TRBJ2-1; D is possibly TRBD1 or TRBD2 (5 bases each). The V end was cut by 1 base, the J end by 10 bases, with 14 bases between. The CDR3 totals 13 residues. CDR1 and CDR2 (germline): DFQATT, SNEGSKA (reference sequence). CDR3 in DNA: TGCAGTGCTAGAGGGGGGTTCGACTACGAGCAGTTCTTC. Amino acid sequence: CSARGGFDYEQFF.

This clonotype was counted only a few times. This sequence joins TRBV29-1 and TRBJ1-3; D is unclear. Germline lookup yields CDR1 SQVTM and CDR2 ANQGSEA. Trimming stripped 6 bases from V and 5 bases from J, with 8 bases between. The CDR3 has 11 amino acids. CDR3 sequence (DNA): TGCAGCGTAAACATCAGAAACACCATATATTTT. Protein product: CSVNIRNTIYF.

Note on this clonotype: One end of the junction fails to match germline, which may point to a read error. V is TRBV7-2 and J is TRBJ1-6; D gene uncertain. Germline CDR1 and CDR2: SGHTA and FQGNSA. This CDR3 comprises 14 residues. CDR3 DNA: TGTGCCAGCAGCCCACAGCCTTATAATTCACCCCCCCACTTT. Residues: CASSPQPYNSPPHF.

In this sample, this clonotype turned up many times. This chain links TRBV7-9 with TRBJ2-3; D might be TRBD2 (5 bases). V shed 4 bases and J shed 4 bases, with 9 bases lying between them. Germline V gene data show CDR1 as SEHNR and CDR2 as FQNEAQ (reference sequence). The CDR3 spans 13 residues. This chain's CDR3 is CASSSLVSDTQYF. The CDR3 DNA is TGTGCCAGCAGCTCACTAGTGTCAGATACGCAGTATTTT.

This clonotype was counted between two and nine times. The chain is built from TRBV30 and TRBJ1-2, with D uncertain. Germline V gene sequence: CDR1 GTSNPN, CDR2 SVGIG (reference sequence). The CDR3 is 13 amino acids. V lost 2 bases to trimming and J lost 8 bases, with 15 bases between them. The CDR3 sequence is CAWSLRVREGYTF. The CDR3 nucleotides read TGTGCCTGGAGTCTCCGGGTTAGGGAAGGCTACACCTTC.

The chain employs TRBV27 and TRBJ1-2; the match to TRBD1 covers 7 bases. The V gene's germline CDR1 is MNHEY and CDR2 SMNVEV (reference sequence). With V trimmed by 2 bases and J by 4 bases, 7 bases remained unmatched. The CDR3 extends over 15 amino acids. The CDR3 region is CASSLRDSPFYGYTF. The CDR3 region has the DNA TGTGCCAGCAGTTTAAGGGACAGCCCATTCTATGGCTACACCTTC.